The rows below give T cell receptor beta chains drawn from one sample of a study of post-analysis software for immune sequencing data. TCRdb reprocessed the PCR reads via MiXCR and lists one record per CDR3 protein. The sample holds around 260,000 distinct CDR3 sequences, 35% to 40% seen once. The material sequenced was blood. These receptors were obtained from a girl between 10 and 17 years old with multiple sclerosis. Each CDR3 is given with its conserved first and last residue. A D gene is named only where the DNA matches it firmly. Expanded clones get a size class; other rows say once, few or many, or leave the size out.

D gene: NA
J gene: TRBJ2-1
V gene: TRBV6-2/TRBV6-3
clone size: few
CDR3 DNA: TGTGCCAGCAGTTACTCGACTTCTAGCCATGAGCAGTTCTTC
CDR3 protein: CASSYSTSSHEQFF

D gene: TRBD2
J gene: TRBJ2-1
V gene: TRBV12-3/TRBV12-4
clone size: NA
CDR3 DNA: TGTGCCAGCAGCCTATCAGGAAGAGCGGGAGACGATGAGCAGTTCTTC
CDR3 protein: CASSLSGRAGDDEQFF

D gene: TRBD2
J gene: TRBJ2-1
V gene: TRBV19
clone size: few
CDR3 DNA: TGTGCCAGTAGTATCGGGGGGACTCGCTACAATGAGCAGTTCTTC
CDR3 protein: CASSIGGTRYNEQFF

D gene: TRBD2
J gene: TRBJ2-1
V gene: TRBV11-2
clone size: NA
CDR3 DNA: TGTGCCAGCAGCTTAGATCCTAGCGGGGGGGATGATGAGCAGTTCTTC
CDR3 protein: CASSLDPSGGDDEQFF

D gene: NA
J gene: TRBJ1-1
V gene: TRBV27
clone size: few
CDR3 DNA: TGTGCCAGCAGTTTTTGGGGGGACACTGAAGCTTTCTTT
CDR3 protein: CASSFWGDTEAFF

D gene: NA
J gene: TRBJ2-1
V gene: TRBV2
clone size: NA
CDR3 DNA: TGTGCCAACCCCGATGGGGCACTCTCCTACAATGAGCAGTTCTTC
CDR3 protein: CANPDGALSYNEQFF

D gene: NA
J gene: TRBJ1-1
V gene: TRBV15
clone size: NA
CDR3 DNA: TGTGCCACCAGCAGAGACGGCCTGAACACTGAAGCTTTCTTT
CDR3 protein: CATSRDGLNTEAFF

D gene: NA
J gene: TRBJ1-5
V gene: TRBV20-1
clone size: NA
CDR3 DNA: TGCAGTGCTAGCGAGGGAATGGATCAGCCCCAGCATTTT
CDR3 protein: CSASEGMDQPQHF

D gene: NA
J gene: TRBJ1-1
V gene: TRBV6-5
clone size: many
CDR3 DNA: TGTGCCAGCAGTTACGTTTGGTCTCGGGGATTGAACACTGAAGCTTTCTTT
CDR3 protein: CASSYVWSRGLNTEAFF

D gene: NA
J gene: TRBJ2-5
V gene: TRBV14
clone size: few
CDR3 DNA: TGTGCCAGCAGCCAAGAGGCGGGGCCGCAAGAGACCCAGTACTTC
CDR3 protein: CASSQEAGPQETQYF

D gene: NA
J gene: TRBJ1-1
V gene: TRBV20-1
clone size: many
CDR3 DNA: TGCAGTGCTAGAACCGGGAACACTGAAGCTTTCTTT
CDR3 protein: CSARTGNTEAFF

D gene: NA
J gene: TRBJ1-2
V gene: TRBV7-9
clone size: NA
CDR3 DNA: TGTGCCAGCAGCGTTGGGGAGTATGGCTACACCTTC
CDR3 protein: CASSVGEYGYTF

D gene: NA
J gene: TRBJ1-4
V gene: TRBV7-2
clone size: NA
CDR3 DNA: TGTGCCAGCAGCTTAAACCGGCACCGAGAAAAACGGTTTTTT
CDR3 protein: CASSLNRHREKRFF

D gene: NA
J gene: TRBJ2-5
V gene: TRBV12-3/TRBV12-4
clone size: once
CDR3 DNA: TGTGCCAGCAGTTTAGTCGACGGAGAGACCCAGTACTTC
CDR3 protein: CASSLVDGETQYF

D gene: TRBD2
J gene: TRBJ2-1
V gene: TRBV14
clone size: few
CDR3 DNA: TGTGCCAGCAGCCAAGAGCTCGGACTAGCGGGGAATGAGCAGTTCTTC
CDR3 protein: CASSQELGLAGNEQFF

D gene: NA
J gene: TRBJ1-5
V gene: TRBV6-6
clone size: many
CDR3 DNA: TGTGCCAGCCAGGGAAATGACAATCAGCCCCAGCATTTT
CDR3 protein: CASQGNDNQPQHF

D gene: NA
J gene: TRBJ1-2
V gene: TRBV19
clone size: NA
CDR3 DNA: TGTGCCAGTAGTATAGCTGGGGCGGCCTATGGCTACACCTTC
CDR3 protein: CASSIAGAAYGYTF

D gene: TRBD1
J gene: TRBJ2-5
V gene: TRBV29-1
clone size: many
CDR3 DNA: TGCAGCGTGACGCCGACAGGGGGCGAGACCCAGTACTTC
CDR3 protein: CSVTPTGGETQYF

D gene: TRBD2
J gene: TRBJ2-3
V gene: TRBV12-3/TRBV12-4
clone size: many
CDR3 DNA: TGTGCCAGCAGTTTTTCCCCTGGGGTAGCGGGACCGACAGATACGCAGTATTTT
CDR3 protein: CASSFSPGVAGPTDTQYF

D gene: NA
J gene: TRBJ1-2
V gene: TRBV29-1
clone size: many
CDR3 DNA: TGCAGCGTTGAAGTATTCGGGGGGAATGGCTACACCTTC
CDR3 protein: CSVEVFGGNGYTF

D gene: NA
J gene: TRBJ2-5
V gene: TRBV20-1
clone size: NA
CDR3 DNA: TGCAGTGCTAGCGGTCTTATCGAGACCCAGTACTTC
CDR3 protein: CSASGLIETQYF

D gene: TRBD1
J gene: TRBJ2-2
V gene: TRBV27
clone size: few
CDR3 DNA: TGTGCCAGCAGTCGCCAACCCCAGACAGGGAATTTTGGGGAGCTGTTTTTT
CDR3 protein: CASSRQPQTGNFGELFF

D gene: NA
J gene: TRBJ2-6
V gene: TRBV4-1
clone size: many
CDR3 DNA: TGCGCCAGCAGCCTTAATTCAGGATCTGGGGCCAACGTCCTGACTTTC
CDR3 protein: CASSLNSGSGANVLTF

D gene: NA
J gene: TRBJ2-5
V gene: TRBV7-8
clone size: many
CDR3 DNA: TGTGCCAGCAGCCCCTTTAGGCAGCGGTCCCAGACCCAGTACTTC
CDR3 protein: CASSPFRQRSQTQYF

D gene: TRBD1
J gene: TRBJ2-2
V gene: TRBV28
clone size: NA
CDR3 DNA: TGTGCCAGCCGACACAGGGGGCACACCGGGGAGCTGTTTTTT
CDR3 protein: CASRHRGHTGELFF